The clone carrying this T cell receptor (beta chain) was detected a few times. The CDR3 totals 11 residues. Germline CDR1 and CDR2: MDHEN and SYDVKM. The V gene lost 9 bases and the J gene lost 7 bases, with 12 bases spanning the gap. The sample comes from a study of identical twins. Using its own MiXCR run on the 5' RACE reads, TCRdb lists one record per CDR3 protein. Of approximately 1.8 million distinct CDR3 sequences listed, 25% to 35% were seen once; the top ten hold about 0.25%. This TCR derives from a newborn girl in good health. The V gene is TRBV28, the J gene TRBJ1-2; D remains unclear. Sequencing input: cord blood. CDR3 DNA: TGTGCCAGTTTTTATTGCGGTGGCTACACCTTC. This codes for CASFYCGGYTF.